This passage covers 14 T cell receptor beta chains from one sample sequenced in a study of T-cell reconstitution after alpha-beta-depleted transplantation in children. Unique molecular identifiers were used to barcode this TCRbeta library. One entry per CDR3 protein results from TCRdb running MiXCR on the PCR reads. The sample shows roughly 100,000 distinct CDR3 sequences, 6% of them seen only once. Material: PBMCs, mostly from graft donor cells, obtained 60 days after TCRalphabeta/CD19-depleted stem cell transplant. These receptors all stem from a female patient between 2 and 15 years old who had a stem cell transplant for Fanconi anemia, so the T cells may come from the graft donor.

V gene TRBV7-8 combines with J gene TRBJ2-7, with TRBD2 identical over 14 bases. The CDR3 has 17 amino acids. Looked up from germline, CDR1 is SGHVS and CDR2 is FQNEAQ. With V trimmed by 5 bases and J by 3 bases, 9 bases remained unmatched. The CDR3 nucleotides read TGTGCCAGCAGCCCCGGACTAGCGGGGGGTTTTTTCTACGAGCAGTACTTC. Amino acids: CASSPGLAGGFFYEQYF.

This clonotype was counted many times. This rearrangement joins TRBV21-1 to TRBJ1-1; the table assigns TRBD1, which was not confirmed against the DNA. TRBV21-1 is flagged as a pseudogene. This CDR3 region has 15 residues. The CDR3 is CASSKVGGLGTEAFF. The DNA of the CDR3 is TGTGCCAGCAGCAAAGTGGGGGGGCTGGGTACTGAAGCTTTCTTT.

This clonotype was detected many times. V is TRBV5-1 and J is TRBJ2-5, with TRBD2 identical over 7 bases. Trimming cost V 4 bases and J 4 bases; bases outside gene matches: 4. There are 13 residues in the CDR3. Germline CDR1 SGHRS, CDR2 YFSETQ. The DNA of the CDR3 is TGCGCCAGCAGCGCTCCGGGAGGAGAGACCCAGTACTTC. Its translation: CASSAPGGETQYF.

The chain is built from TRBV15 and TRBJ2-1, with D perhaps matching TRBD2 (6 bases). The CDR3 runs to 16 residues. V gave up 4 bases and J gave up 4 bases, with 17 bases separating them. Per germline, CDR1 LNHNV and CDR2 YYDKDF (reference sequence). CDR3 loop: CATSISRGGLYNEQFF. Written as DNA, the CDR3 is TGTGCCACCAGCATCTCGCGGGGTGGATTGTACAATGAGCAGTTCTTC.

Remarks on this clonotype: Lacking the conserved final phenylalanine or tryptophan, this CDR3 likely reflects a read error. V and J are TRBV5-1 and TRBJ1-6, with unresolved D. Trimming removed 1 base at V and 6 bases at J, with 8 bases between. Germline-derived CDR1 and CDR2 are SGHRS and YFSETQ. CDR3 length: 14 residues. The CDR3 is CASSLPGFNSPLHY. The CDR3 DNA sequence: TGCGCCAGCAGCTTGCCGGGGTTTAATTCACCCCTCCACTAT.

This clonotype was observed many times. V gene TRBV29-1 combines with J gene TRBJ2-7, with D maybe TRBD2 (5 bases). In germline, CDR1 is SQVTM, CDR2 ANQGSEA. Trimming cost V 3 bases and J 1 base, with 19 bases left between them. CDR3 length equals 16 residues. CDR3 nucleotide sequence: TGCAGCGTTGATTCTCTAGTGGCGGGTTGTTCCTACGAGCAGTACTTC. Its translation: CSVDSLVAGCSYEQYF.

This clonotype has only a few counts. The chain employs TRBV20-1 and TRBJ2-1; 8 bases match TRBD2. The length of the CDR3 is 18 residues. Germline CDR1 and CDR2: DFQATT and SNEGSKA (reference sequence). J was trimmed by 0 bases and V by 3 bases; bases with no gene match: 13. The CDR3 DNA sequence: TGCAGTGCTAGCCTCTTGCGGGGGGACTCAAGCTCCTACAATGAGCAGTTCTTC. It encodes CSASLLRGDSSSYNEQFF.

This clonotype occurred many times. The V call is TRBV7-2, the J call TRBJ2-1; D perhaps matches TRBD2 (5 bases). V lost 3 bases and J 5 bases, leaving 17 bases between the germline ends. The CDR3 extends over 16 amino acids. Germline V gives CDR1 SGHTA, CDR2 FQGNSA. CDR3 region: CASSFLSSGTHNEQFF. The CDR3 bases are TGTGCCAGCAGCTTTCTGTCCAGCGGAACCCACAATGAGCAGTTCTTC.

The table lists this clonotype with many counts. The chain combines TRBV11-2 with TRBJ2-7, with no clear D. Trimming took 2 bases from V and 5 from J, leaving 7 bases between them. The V gene's germline CDR1 is SGHAT and CDR2 FQNNGV. This CDR3 comprises 12 residues. The CDR3 DNA reads TGTGCCAGCAGCTTAACCCCGAACGAGCAGTACTTC. Translated: CASSLTPNEQYF. Full variable domain (missing parts from reference TRBV11-2 and TRBJ2-7): EAGVAQSPRYKIIEKRQSVAFWCNPISGHATLYWYQQILGQGPKLLIQFQNNGVVDDSQLPKDRFSAERLKGVDSTLKIQPAKLEDSAVYLCASSLTPNEQYFGPGTRLTVT.

This clonotype was detected many times. The chain has TRBV7-2 and TRBJ2-7; D gene ambiguous. Trimming took off 5 bases at V and 3 bases at J, with 11 bases between the two ends. Germline CDR1 and CDR2: SGHTA and FQGNSA. CDR3 length: 13 amino acids. CDR3 nucleotides: TGTGCCAGCAGCGACATCGAGTTCTACGAGCAGTACTTC. Translated, it gives CASSDIEFYEQYF.

This clonotype was found a few times. The gene calls are TRBV5-1 and TRBJ2-7; no definite D call. Between the trimmed V and J ends, which lost 1 base and 0 bases, there was a span of 8 bases. The length of the CDR3 is 14 residues. Germline CDR1 reads SGHRS; CDR2 reads YFSETQ. CDR3 amino acids: CASSLRSPSYEQYF. The CDR3 nucleotides are TGCGCCAGCAGCTTGAGATCCCCCTCCTACGAGCAGTACTTC.

For the CDR3, the DNA is TGTGCCAGCAGCTTTGCGACAGGGGGCACCGGGGAGCTGTTTTTT. Translation gives CASSFATGGTGELFF. This rearrangement joins TRBV7-9 to TRBJ2-2, with 9 bases matching TRBD1. The CDR3 spans 15 residues. Germline V CDR1 and CDR2: SEHNR, FQNEAQ (reference sequence). V gave up 3 bases and J gave up 4 bases; unmatched junction bases: 3.

This clonotype was counted at least ten times. This chain uses TRBV29-1 with TRBJ2-7; 8 nucleotides match TRBD1. J was trimmed by 7 bases and V by 5 bases; bases with no gene match: 10. The CDR3 length is 13 residues. Germline V gene lookup returns CDR1 SQVTM and CDR2 ANQGSEA. CDR3 sequence reads: CSVPTGTGGEQYF. The DNA for the CDR3 is TGCAGCGTTCCAACTGGGACAGGTGGAGAGCAGTACTTC.

This clonotype was counted ten times or more. This chain connects TRBV18 to TRBJ2-3, with 13 bases identical to TRBD2. The V gene end was trimmed by 2 bases and the J gene end by 4 bases; junction bases not matched to a gene: 3. This CDR3 spans 16 amino acids. The germline CDR1 and CDR2 sequences are KGHSH and LQKENI. CDR3 amino acids: CASSPELAGGSDTQYF. The DNA for the CDR3 is TGTGCCAGCTCACCAGAACTAGCGGGGGGGTCAGATACGCAGTATTTT. The whole variable domain, remainder taken from reference TRBV18 and TRBJ2-3, is NAGVMQNPRHLVRRRGQEARLRCSPMKGHSHVYWYRQLPEEGLKFMVYLQKENIIDESGMPKERFSAEFPKEGPSILRIQQVVRGDSAAYFCASSPELAGGSDTQYFGPGTRLTVL.